This T cell receptor (beta chain) stems from a study of blood T cell repertoires in COVID-19. Study details: PBMCs, B-cell-depleted T cells, or T cells provided the cDNA or gDNA that made up the material.

V dropped 5 bases and J dropped 0; count of bases not matched to a gene: 3. Germline-derived CDR1 and CDR2 are SGHTA and FQGNSA. The CDR3 covers 15 residues. Sequencing was performed with immunoSEQ multiplex PCR; in TCRdb, only in-frame clones are kept and a portion is missing. The data contain 140,000 to 150,000 clones, 75% to 90% of them singletons. The TCR comes from a man in his fifties or sixties who had recovered from COVID-19. The gene calls are TRBV7-2 and TRBJ1-3; 8 bases align to TRBD1. Sequences were obtained from peripheral blood. The CDR3 protein is CASSQTGGSGNTIYF. In nucleotides, the CDR3 is TGTGCCAGCAGCCAAACAGGGGGCTCTGGAAACACCATATATTTT.